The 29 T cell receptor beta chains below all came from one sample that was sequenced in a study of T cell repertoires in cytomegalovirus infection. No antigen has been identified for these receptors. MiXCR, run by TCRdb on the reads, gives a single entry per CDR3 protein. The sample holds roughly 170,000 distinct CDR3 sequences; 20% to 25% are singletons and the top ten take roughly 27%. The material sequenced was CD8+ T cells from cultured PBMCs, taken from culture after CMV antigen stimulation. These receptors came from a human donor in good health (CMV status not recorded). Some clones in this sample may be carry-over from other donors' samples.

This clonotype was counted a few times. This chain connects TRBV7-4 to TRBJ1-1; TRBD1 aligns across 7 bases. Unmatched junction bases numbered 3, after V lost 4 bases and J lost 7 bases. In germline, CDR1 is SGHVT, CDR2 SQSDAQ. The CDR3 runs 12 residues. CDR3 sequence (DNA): TGTGCCAGCAGCTCGCGACAGGGTGAAGCTTTCTTT. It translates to CASSSRQGEAFF.

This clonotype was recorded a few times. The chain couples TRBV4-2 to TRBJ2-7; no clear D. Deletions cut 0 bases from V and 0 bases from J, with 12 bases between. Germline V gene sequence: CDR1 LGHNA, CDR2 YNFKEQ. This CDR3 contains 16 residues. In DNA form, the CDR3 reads TGTGCCAGCAGCCAAGATCCGACGGGTAACTCCTACGAGCAGTACTTC. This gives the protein CASSQDPTGNSYEQYF.

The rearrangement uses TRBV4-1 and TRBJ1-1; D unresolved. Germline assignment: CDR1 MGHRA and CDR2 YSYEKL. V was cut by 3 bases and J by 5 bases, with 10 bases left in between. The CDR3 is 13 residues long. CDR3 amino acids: CASSHAGETEAFF. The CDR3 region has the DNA TGCGCCAGCAGCCACGCGGGAGAAACTGAAGCTTTCTTT.

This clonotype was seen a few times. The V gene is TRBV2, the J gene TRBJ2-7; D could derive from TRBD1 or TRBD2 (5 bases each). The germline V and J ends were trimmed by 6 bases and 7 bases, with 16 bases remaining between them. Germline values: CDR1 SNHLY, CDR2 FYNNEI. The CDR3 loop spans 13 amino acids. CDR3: CASSDSAWREQYF. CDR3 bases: TGTGCCAGCAGCGACAGCGCCTGGAGGGAGCAGTACTTC.

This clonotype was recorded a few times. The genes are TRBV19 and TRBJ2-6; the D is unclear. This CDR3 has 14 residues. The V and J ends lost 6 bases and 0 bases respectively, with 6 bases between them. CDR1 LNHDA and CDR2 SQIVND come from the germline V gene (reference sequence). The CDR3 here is CASSPSSGANVLTF. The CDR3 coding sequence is TGTGCCAGTAGCCCGAGCTCTGGGGCCAACGTCCTGACTTTC. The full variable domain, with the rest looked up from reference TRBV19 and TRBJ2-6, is DGGITQSPKYLFRKEGQNVTLSCEQNLNHDAMYWYRQDPGQGLRLIYYSQIVNDFQKGDIAEGYSVSREKKESFPLTVTSAQKNPTAFYLCASSPSSGANVLTFGAGSRLTVL.

The CDR3 nucleotides read TGTGCCAGCAGTGTATATCCAGGGACGGCGGAGGGCTACACCTTC. It yields the protein CASSVYPGTAEGYTF. The chain joins TRBV7-2 to TRBJ1-2; possibly TRBD1 for D (5 bases). Trimming removed 6 bases from V and 8 bases from J, with 22 bases in between. Germline lookup yields CDR1 SGHTA and CDR2 FQGNSA. This CDR3 has 15 amino acids.

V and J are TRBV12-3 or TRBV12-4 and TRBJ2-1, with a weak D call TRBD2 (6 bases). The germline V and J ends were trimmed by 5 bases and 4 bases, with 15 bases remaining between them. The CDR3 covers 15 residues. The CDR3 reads CASSPSWGTYNEQFF. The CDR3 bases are TGTGCCAGCAGTCCCTCATGGGGGACTTACAATGAGCAGTTCTTC.

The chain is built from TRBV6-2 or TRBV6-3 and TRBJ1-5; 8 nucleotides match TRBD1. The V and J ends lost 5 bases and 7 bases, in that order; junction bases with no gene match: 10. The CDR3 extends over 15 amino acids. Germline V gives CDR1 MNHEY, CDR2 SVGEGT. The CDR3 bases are TGTGCCAGCAGTGCAGCAGACAGGGGAGGACAGCCCCAGCATTTT. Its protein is CASSAADRGGQPQHF.

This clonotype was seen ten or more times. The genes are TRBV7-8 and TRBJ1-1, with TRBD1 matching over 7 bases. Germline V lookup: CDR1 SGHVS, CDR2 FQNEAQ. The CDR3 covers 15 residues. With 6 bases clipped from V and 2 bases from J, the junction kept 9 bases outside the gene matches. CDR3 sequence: CASRQRRDSNTEAFF. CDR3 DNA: TGTGCCAGCAGGCAGCGAAGGGACAGCAACACTGAAGCTTTCTTT.

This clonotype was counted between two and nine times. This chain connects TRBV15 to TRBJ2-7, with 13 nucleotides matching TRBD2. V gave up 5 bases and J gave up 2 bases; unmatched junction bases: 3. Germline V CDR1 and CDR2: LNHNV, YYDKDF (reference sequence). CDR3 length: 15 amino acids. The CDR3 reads CATSATSGGAYEQYF. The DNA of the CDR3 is TGTGCCACCAGCGCAACTAGCGGGGGGGCCTACGAGCAGTACTTC.

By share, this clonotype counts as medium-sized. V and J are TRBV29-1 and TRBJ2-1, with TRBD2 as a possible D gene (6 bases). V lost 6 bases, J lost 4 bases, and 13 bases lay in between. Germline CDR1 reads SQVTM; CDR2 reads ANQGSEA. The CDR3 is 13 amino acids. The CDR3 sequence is CSVEGGTYNEQFF. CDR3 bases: TGCAGCGTCGAGGGAGGAACATACAATGAGCAGTTCTTC.

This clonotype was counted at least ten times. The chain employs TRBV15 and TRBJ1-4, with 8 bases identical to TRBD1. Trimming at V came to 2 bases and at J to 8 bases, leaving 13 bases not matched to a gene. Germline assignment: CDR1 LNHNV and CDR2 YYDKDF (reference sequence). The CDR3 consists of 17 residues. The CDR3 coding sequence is TGTGCCACCAGCAGACTTACCCCGGACAGGGTTGAGGAAAAACTGTTTTTT. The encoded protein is CATSRLTPDRVEEKLFF.

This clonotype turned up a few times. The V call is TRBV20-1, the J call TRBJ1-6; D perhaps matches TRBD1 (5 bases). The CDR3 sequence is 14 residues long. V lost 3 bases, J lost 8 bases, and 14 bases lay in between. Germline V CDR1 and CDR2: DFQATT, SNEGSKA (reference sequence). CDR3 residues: CSASTGTGHSPLHF. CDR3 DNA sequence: TGCAGTGCTAGCACCGGGACGGGCCATTCACCCCTCCACTTT.

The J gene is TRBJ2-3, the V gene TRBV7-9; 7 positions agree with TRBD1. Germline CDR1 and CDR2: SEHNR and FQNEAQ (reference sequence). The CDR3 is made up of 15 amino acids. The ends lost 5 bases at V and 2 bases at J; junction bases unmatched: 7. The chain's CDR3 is CASSAPGQYTDTQYF. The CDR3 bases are TGTGCCAGCAGCGCTCCGGGACAGTACACAGATACGCAGTATTTT.

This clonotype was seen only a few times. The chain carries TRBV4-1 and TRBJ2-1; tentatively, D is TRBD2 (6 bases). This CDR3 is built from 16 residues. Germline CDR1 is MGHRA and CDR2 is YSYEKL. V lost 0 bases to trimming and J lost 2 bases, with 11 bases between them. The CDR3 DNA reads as TGCGCCAGCAGCCAAGAACCGGGACTTACCTACAATGAGCAGTTCTTC. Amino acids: CASSQEPGLTYNEQFF.

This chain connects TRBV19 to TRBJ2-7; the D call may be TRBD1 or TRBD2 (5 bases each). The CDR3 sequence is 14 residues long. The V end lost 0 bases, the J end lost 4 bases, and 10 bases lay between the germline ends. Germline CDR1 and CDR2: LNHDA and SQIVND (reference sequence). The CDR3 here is CASSIDFGAYEQYF. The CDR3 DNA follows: TGTGCCAGTAGTATAGATTTCGGGGCTTACGAGCAGTACTTC.

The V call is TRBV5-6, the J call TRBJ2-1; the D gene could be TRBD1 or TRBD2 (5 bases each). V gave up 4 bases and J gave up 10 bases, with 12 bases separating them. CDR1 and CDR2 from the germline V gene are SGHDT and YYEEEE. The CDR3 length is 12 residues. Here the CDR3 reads CASSPGTREQFF. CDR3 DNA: TGTGCCAGCAGCCCCGGGACCCGGGAGCAGTTCTTC. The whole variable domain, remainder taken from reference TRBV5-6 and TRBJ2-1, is DAGVTQSPTHLIKTRGQQVTLRCSPKSGHDTVSWYQQALGQGPQFIFQYYEEEERQRGNFPDRFSGHQFPNYSSELNVNALLLGDSALYLCASSPGTREQFFGPGTRLTVL.

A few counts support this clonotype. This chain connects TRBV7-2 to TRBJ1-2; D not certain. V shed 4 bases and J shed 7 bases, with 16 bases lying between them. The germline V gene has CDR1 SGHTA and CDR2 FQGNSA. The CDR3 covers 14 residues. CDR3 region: CASSSESVFSGYTF. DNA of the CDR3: TGTGCCAGCAGCTCCGAATCAGTGTTTAGTGGCTACACCTTC.

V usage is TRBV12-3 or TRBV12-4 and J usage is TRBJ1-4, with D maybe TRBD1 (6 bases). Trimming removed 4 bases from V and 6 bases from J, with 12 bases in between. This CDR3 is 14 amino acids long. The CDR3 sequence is CASSSLDRHEKLFF. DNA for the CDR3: TGTGCCAGCAGTTCGCTCGACAGGCATGAAAAACTGTTTTTT.

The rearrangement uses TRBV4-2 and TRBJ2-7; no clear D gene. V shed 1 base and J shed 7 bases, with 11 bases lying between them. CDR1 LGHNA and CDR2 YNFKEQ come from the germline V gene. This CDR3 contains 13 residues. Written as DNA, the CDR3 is TGTGCCAGCAGCCAAGCCAGGACCCTAGAGCAGTACTTC. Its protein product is CASSQARTLEQYF.

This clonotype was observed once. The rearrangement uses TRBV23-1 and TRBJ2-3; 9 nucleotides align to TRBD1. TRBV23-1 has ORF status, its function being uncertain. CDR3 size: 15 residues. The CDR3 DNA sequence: TGCACCGGGTGGGACAGGGACACCCGCACAGATACGCAGTATTTT. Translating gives CTGWDRDTRTDTQYF.

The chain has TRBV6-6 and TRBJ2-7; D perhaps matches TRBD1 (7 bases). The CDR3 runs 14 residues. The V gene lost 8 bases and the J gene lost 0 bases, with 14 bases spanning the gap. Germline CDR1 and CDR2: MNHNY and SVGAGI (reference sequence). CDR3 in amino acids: CASWSGDSSYEQYF. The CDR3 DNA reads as TGTGCCAGCTGGTCGGGGGACAGCTCCTACGAGCAGTACTTC.

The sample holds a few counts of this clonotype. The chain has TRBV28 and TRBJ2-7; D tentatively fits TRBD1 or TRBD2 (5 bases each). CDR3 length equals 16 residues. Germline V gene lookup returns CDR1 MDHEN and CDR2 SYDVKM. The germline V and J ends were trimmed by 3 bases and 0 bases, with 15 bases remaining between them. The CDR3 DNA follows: TGTGCCAGCAGTTTTCTAGGGACCAAGCCCTCCTACGAGCAGTACTTC. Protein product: CASSFLGTKPSYEQYF. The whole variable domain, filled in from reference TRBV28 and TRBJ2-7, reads DVKVTQSSRYLVKRTGEKVFLECVQDMDHENMFWYRQDPGLGLRLIYFSYDVKMKEKGDIPEGYSVSREKKERFSLILESASTNQTSMYLCASSFLGTKPSYEQYFGPGTRLTVT.

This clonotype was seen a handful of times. This CDR3 is CASSSTPGNEQFF. DNA of the CDR3: TGTGCCAGCAGCTCCACCCCTGGGAATGAGCAGTTCTTC. This chain links TRBV27 with TRBJ2-1; no clear D. Trimming pared 6 bases from V and 7 bases from J, leaving 13 bases between. Germline V lookup: CDR1 MNHEY, CDR2 SMNVEV (reference sequence). This CDR3 comprises 13 residues.

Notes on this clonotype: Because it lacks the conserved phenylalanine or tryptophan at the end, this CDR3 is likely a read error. CDR3 residues: CASSYSIEVLRVLNTEAFY. The CDR3 DNA sequence: TGTGCCAGCAGTTACTCGATTGAAGTCCTTAGGGTGCTGAACACTGAAGCTTTCTAT. The chain couples TRBV6-5 to TRBJ1-1; D unresolved. Germline CDR1 MNHEY, CDR2 SVGAGI. The CDR3 consists of 19 residues. V lost 0 bases, J lost 0 bases, and 20 bases lay in between.

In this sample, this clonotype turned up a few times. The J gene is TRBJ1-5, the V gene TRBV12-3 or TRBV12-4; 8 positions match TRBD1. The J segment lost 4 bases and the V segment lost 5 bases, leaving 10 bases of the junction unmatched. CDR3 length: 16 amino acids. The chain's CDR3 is CASSGFRGLGNQPQHF. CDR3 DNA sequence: TGTGCCAGCAGTGGATTCAGGGGGCTGGGGAATCAGCCCCAGCATTTT.

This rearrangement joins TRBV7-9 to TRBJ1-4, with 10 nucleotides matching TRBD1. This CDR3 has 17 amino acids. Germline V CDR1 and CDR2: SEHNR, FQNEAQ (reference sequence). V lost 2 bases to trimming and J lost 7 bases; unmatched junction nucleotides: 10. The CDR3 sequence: CASSLTAGTGESEKLFF. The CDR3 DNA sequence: TGTGCCAGCAGCTTAACGGCCGGGACAGGGGAATCTGAAAAACTGTTTTTT.

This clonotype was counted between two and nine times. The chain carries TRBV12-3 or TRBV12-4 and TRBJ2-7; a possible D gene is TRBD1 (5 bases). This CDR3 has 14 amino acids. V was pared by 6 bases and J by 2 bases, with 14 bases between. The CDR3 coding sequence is TGTGCCAGCAGCCTAAGACAGAGACCCTACGAGCAGTACTTC. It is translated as CASSLRQRPYEQYF.

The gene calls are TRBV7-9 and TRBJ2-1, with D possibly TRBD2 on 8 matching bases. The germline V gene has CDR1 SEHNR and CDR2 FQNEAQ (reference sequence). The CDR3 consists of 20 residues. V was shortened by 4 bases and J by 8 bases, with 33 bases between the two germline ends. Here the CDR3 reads CASSSYQSPGGTALFYEQFF. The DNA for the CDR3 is TGTGCCAGCAGCTCTTATCAATCCCCGGGAGGGACAGCCTTATTCTATGAGCAGTTCTTC.